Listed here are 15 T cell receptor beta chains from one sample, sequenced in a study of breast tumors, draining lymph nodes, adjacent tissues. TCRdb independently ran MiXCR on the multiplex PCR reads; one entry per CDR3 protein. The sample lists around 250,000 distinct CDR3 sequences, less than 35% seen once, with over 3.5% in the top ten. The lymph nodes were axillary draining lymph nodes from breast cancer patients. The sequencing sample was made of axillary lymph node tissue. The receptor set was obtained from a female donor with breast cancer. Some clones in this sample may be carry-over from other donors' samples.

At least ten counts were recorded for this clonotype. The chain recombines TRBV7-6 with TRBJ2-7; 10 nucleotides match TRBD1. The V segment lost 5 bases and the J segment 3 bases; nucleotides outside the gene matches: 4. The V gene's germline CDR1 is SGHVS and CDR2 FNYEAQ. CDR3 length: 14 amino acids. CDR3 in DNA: TGTGCCAGCAGCCGGGACAGGGGTGGCTACGAGCAGTACTTC. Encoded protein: CASSRDRGGYEQYF.

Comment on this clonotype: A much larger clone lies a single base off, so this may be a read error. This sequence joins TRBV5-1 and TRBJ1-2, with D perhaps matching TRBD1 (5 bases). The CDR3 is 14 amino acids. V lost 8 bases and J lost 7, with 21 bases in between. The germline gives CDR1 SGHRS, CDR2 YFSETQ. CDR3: CASQKAGPGSGYTF. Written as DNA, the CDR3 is TGCGCCAGTCAAAAGGCAGGGCCGGGGTCTGGCTACACCTTC.

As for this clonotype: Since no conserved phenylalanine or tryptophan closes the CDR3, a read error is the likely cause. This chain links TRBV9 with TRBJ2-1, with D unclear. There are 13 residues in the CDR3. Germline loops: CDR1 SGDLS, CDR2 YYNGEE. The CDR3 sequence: CASSPSPYNEQFS. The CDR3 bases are TGTGCCAGCAGCCCCAGCCCCTACAATGAACAGTTCTCC.

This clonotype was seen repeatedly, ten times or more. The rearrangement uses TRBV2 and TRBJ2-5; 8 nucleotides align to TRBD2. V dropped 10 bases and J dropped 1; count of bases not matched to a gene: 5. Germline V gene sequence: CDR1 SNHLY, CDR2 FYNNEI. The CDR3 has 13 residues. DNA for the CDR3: TGTGCCACCGAGCGGGGGAGCCAAGAGACCCAGTACTTC. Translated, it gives CATERGSQETQYF. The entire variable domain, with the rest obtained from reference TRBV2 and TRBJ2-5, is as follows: EPEVTQTPSHQVTQMGQEVILRCVPISNHLYFYWYRQILGQKVEFLVSFYNNEISEKSEIFDDQFSVERPDGSNFTLKIRSTKLEDSAMYFCATERGSQETQYFGPGTRLLVL.

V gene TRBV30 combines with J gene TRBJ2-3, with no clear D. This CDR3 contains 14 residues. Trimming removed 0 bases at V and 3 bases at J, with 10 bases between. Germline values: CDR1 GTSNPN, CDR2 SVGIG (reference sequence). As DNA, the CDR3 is TGTGCCTGGAGTGTAGGGTCCATAACAGATACGCAGTATTTT. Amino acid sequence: CAWSVGSITDTQYF.

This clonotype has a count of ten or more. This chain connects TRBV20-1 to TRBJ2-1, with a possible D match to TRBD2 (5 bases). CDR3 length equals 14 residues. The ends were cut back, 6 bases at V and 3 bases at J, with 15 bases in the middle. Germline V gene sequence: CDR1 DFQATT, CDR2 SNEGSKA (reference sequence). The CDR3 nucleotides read TGCAGTGCCGCAAATAACCGGGACTACAATGAGCAGTTCTTC. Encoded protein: CSAANNRDYNEQFF.

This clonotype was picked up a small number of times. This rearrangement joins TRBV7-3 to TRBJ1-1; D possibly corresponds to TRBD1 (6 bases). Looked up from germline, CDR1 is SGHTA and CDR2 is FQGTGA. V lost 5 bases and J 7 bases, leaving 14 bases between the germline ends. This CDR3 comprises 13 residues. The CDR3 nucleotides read TGTGCCAGCAGCCCAGGGGAATTGGGTGAAGCTTTCTTT. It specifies CASSPGELGEAFF.

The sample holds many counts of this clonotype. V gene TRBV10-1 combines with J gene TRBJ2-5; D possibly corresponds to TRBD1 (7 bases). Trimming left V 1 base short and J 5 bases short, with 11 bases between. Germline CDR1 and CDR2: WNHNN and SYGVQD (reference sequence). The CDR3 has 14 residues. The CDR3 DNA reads TGCGCCAGCAGTGAGTTGGCAGGGGGGGAGACCCAGTACTTC. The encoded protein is CASSELAGGETQYF.

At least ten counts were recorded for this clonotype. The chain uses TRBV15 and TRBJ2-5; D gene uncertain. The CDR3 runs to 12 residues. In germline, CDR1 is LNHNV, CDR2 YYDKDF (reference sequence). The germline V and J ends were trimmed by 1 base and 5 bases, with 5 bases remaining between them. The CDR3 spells CATSRGGETQYF. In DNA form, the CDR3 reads TGTGCCACCAGCAGAGGAGGTGAGACCCAGTACTTC.

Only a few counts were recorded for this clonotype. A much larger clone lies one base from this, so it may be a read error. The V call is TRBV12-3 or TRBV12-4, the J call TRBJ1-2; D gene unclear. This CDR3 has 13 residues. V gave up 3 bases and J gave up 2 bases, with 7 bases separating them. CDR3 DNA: TGTGCCAGCAGTTTCCAGCGAAACTATGGCTACACCTTC. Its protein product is CASSFQRNYGYTF.

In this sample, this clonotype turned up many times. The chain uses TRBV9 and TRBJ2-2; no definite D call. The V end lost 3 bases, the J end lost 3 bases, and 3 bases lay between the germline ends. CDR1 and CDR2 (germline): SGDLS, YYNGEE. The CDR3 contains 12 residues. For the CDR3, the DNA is TGTGCCAGCAGCGATGACACCGGGGAGCTGTTTTTT. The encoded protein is CASSDDTGELFF.

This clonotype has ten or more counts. CDR3 DNA: TGTGCCAGCAGTTACTCTAGTGACTACACCTTC. Protein: CASSYSSDYTF. V gene TRBV6-6 combines with J gene TRBJ1-2; D is unclear. Germline V CDR1 and CDR2: MNHNY, SVGAGI (reference sequence). The CDR3 spans 11 residues. V was cut by 0 bases and J by 10 bases, with 6 bases left in between.

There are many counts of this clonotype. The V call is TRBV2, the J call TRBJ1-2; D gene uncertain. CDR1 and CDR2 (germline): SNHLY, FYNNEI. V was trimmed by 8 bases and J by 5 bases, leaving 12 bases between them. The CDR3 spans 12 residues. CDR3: CASSVRTYGYTF. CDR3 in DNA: TGTGCCAGCTCTGTCAGGACTTATGGCTACACCTTC.

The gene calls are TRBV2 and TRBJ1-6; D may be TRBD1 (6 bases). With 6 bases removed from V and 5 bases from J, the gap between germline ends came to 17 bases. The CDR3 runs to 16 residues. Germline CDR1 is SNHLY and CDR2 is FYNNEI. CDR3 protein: CASSLTGIYNNSPLHF. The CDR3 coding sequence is TGTGCCAGCAGCCTTACAGGGATATATAATAATTCACCCCTCCACTTT. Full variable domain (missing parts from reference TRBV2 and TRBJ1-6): EPEVTQTPSHQVTQMGQEVILRCVPISNHLYFYWYRQILGQKVEFLVSFYNNEISEKSEIFDDQFSVERPDGSNFTLKIRSTKLEDSAMYFCASSLTGIYNNSPLHFGNGTRLTVT.

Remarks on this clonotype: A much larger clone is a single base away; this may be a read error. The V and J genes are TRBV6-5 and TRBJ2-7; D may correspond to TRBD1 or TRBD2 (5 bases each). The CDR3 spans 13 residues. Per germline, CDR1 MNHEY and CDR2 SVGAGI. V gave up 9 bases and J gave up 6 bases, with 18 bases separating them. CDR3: CARGERRICEQYF. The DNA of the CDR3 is TGTGCCAGGGGGGAGAGGAGGATTTGCGAGCAGTACTTC.